This T cell receptor beta chain appears in the sequencing data of a study of post-analysis software for immune sequencing data. Study context: As for disease course, relapsing-remitting, secondary progressive and progressive-relapsing multiple sclerosis were all included.

Study-level results: Multiple sclerosis was associated with a significant reduction in normalized Chao1 diversity relative to controls. Several TRBV segments were more frequent in patients than controls; TRBV5-6, TRBV5-1 and TRBV20-1 belonged to this group.

Trimming pared 2 bases from V and 2 bases from J, leaving 15 bases between. The CDR3 runs to 16 residues. Germline CDR1 reads SGHRS; CDR2 reads YFSETQ. A word on this clonotype: Antigen: not known.

Sequencing libraries made from TCR beta cDNA carried unique molecular identifiers. cDNA molecules numbering approximately 500,000 came from approximately 0.91 to 9.4 million T cells. TCRdb reprocessed the PCR reads via MiXCR and lists one record per CDR3 protein. This table holds fewer than 700,000 distinct CDR3 sequences, around 47% found once. The sequence was obtained from a girl aged 5-17 years with multiple sclerosis. This chain joins TRBV5-1 and TRBJ2-3; a possible D gene is TRBD2 (6 bases). Sequenced material: blood. CDR3 in DNA: TGCGCCAGCAGCTTTTCCGGGACTCTCTACACAGATACGCAGTATTTT. It yields the protein CASSFSGTLYTDTQYF.